The 4 T cell receptor beta chains below all came from one sample that was sequenced in a study of blood T cell repertoires in COVID-19. The data were produced by immunoSEQ multiplex PCR, yet TCRdb's version contains in-frame clones alone and is incomplete. This sample has about 74,000 clones, with about 92% found just once. Material: peripheral blood. These receptors all stem from a human donor in a cohort sampled during active COVID-19.

The chain joins TRBV19 to TRBJ1-4; 8 bases match TRBD1. Trimming cost V 3 bases and J 7 bases; bases outside gene matches: 7. CDR1 is LNHDA and CDR2 is SQIVND in the germline V gene (reference sequence). The CDR3 contains 15 residues. The CDR3 bases are TGTGCCAGTAGTATGCAGGGGGCAAGAAGTGAAAAACTGTTTTTT. Amino acids: CASSMQGARSEKLFF.

V usage is TRBV7-3 and J usage is TRBJ2-7, with 7 positions matching TRBD2. The CDR3 sequence is 16 residues long. Germline lookup yields CDR1 SGHTA and CDR2 FQGTGA. V lost 5 bases to trimming and J lost 0 bases; unmatched junction nucleotides: 10. The CDR3, as DNA: TGTGCCAGCAGCCGAGCGGGGCGGGAGCCCTCCTACGAGCAGTACTTC. Translating it yields CASSRAGREPSYEQYF.

The sample holds one count of this clone. The chain carries TRBV28 and TRBJ1-5, with unresolved D. V gave up 5 bases and J gave up 3 bases, with 14 bases separating them. The CDR3 has 15 amino acids. CDR1 and CDR2 from the germline V gene are MDHEN and SYDVKM. The CDR3 bases are TGTGCCAGCAGTGATCCACAGCTCGCCAATCAGCCCCAGCATTTT. Its protein is CASSDPQLANQPQHF.

The chain carries TRBV12-5 and TRBJ2-2; no firm D call. V shed 7 bases and J shed 5 bases, with 14 bases lying between them. This CDR3 spans 14 amino acids. CDR1 is LGHNT, CDR2 FRNRAP, per germline. CDR3: CASAPPTRTGELFF. The CDR3 nucleotides read TGTGCTAGTGCCCCCCCCACAAGAACCGGGGAGCTGTTTTTT.